The 3 T cell receptor beta chains below were found in one sample sequenced in a study of tumor-infiltrating lymphocytes in glioblastoma multiforme. TCRB libraries came from RNA via three nested multiplex PCR rounds. MiXCR, run by TCRdb on the multiplex PCR reads, gives a single entry per CDR3 protein. The table records about 8,400 distinct CDR3 sequences, nearly 75% of them present only once. Sequenced material: brain tumor tissue. Every receptor here comes from a male donor with glioblastoma.

In this sample, this clonotype turned up a few times. The chain carries TRBV15 and TRBJ1-2; TRBD1 matches at 9 bases. Germline V CDR1 and CDR2: LNHNV, YYDKDF (reference sequence). This CDR3 has 14 amino acids. V was clipped by 5 bases and J by 7 bases; unmatched bases: 8. The CDR3 sequence is CATSVDRGPTGYTF. CDR3 nucleotides: TGTGCCACCAGCGTGGACAGGGGACCCACTGGCTACACCTTC.

The gene calls are TRBV11-2 and TRBJ2-3, with D tentatively TRBD2 (6 bases). The germline V and J ends were trimmed by 6 bases and 5 bases, with 15 bases remaining between them. The CDR3 totals 14 residues. Looked up from germline, CDR1 is SGHAT and CDR2 is FQNNGV. The CDR3 DNA is TGTGCCAGCAGTACTTTGGGGGGTGAAGATACGCAGTATTTT. Translating it yields CASSTLGGEDTQYF.

The CDR3 nucleotides are TGTGCCAGCAGTCCACAGGGTTCTGGAAACACCATATATTTT. Residues: CASSPQGSGNTIYF. The rearrangement uses TRBV12-3 or TRBV12-4 and TRBJ1-3, with D possibly matching TRBD1 (6 bases). V gave up 5 bases and J gave up 1 base, with 9 bases separating them. CDR3 length equals 14 residues.